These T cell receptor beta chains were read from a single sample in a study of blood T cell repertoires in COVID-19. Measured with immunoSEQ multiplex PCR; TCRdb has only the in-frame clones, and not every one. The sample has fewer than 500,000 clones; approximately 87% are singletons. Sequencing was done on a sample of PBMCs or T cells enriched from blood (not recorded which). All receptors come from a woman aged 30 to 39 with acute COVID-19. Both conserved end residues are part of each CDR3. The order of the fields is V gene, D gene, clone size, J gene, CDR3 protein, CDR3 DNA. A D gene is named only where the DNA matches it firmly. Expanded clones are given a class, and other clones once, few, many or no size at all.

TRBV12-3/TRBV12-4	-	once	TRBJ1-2	CASSPGGYTF	TGTGCCAGCAGCCCAGGAGGCTACACCTTC
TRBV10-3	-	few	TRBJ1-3	CAISPATGSRGNTIYF	TGTGCCATCAGTCCTGCAACGGGATCCAGGGGAAACACCATATATTTT
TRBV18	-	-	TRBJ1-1	CASSPPLDTEAFF	TGTGCCAGCTCACCACCGTTAGACACTGAAGCTTTCTTT
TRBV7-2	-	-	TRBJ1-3	CATASSPALSGNTIYF	TGTGCCACCGCGTCGAGCCCCGCTCTATCGGGAAACACCATATATTTT
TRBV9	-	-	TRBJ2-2	CASSVRGRNTGELFF	TGTGCCAGCAGCGTCAGGGGTCGGAACACCGGGGAGCTGTTTTTT
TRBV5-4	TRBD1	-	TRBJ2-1	CASSASGTAYNEQFF	TGTGCCAGCAGCGCTTCCGGGACAGCTTACAATGAGCAGTTCTTC
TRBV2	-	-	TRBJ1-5	CASSDGGMQRQPQHF	TGTGCCAGCAGTGATGGGGGGATGCAGCGTCAGCCCCAGCATTTT
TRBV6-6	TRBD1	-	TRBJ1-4	CASSGQGNEKLFF	TGTGCCAGCAGTGGACAGGGAAACGAAAAACTGTTTTTT
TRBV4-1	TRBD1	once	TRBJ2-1	CASSQGTGGFYNEQFF	TGCGCCAGCAGCCAAGGGACAGGGGGCTTCTACAATGAGCAGTTCTTC
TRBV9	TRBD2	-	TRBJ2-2	CASSFRGVNTGELFF	TGTGCCAGCAGCTTCCGGGGGGTGAACACCGGGGAGCTGTTTTTT
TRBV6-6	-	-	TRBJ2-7	CASRAVTPYEQYF	TGTGCCAGCAGAGCGGTAACACCCTACGAGCAGTACTTC
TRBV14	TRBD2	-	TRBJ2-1	CASSPSLVGAGDPGEQFF	TGTGCCAGCAGCCCAAGCCTCGTGGGAGCGGGGGACCCGGGGGAGCAGTTCTTC
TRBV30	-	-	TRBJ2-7	CAWRRQVYEQYF	TGTGCCTGGCGCAGACAGGTCTACGAGCAGTACTTC
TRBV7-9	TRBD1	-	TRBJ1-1	CASSWDSQAFF	TGTGCCAGCAGCTGGGACAGTCAAGCTTTCTTT
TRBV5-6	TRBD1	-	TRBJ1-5	CASSFRDRLNSNQPQHF	TGTGCCAGCAGCTTCAGGGACAGACTAAATAGCAATCAGCCCCAGCATTTT
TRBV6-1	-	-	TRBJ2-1	CASSEAYTYLTSHLFF	TGTGCCAGCAGTGAAGCGTACACCTACCTGACTAGTCACCTGTTCTTC